This entry lists 21 T cell receptor beta chains sequenced from one sample in a study of blood T cell repertoires in COVID-19. Profiled with immunoSEQ multiplex PCR; TCRdb holds only in-frame clones, not every one. Of roughly 230,000 clones listed, approximately 88% are singletons. The specimen was peripheral blood. All receptors derive from a man between 35 and 55 years old with acute or convalescent COVID-19.

The V call is TRBV14, the J call TRBJ2-7; the match to TRBD1 covers 8 bases. Germline V gene data show CDR1 as SGHDN and CDR2 as FVKESK. V lost 6 bases and J lost 2; bases outside the gene matches: 12. The CDR3 has 16 amino acids. The CDR3 DNA follows: TGTGCCAGCAGTTATAACAGGGGGTCCCTCACCTACGAGCAGTACTTC. Amino acid sequence: CASSYNRGSLTYEQYF.

V usage is TRBV3-1 (or the pseudogene TRBV3-2) and J usage is TRBJ1-5; a weak D match, TRBD1 (5 bases). Germline loops: CDR1 LGHDT, CDR2 YNNKEL (reference sequence). CDR3 length equals 14 residues. V was shortened by 0 bases and J by 6 bases, with 9 bases between the two germline ends. For the CDR3, the DNA is TGTGCCAGCAGCCAAGACGGGGGGTTTCAGCCCCAGCATTTT. It encodes CASSQDGGFQPQHF.

The chain couples TRBV19 to TRBJ1-3; TRBD1 agrees at 7 bases. The germline V gene encodes CDR1 LNHDA and CDR2 SQIVND (reference sequence). The ends lost 6 bases at V and 0 bases at J; junction bases unmatched: 2. The CDR3 loop spans 14 amino acids. The CDR3 protein is CASRGQFSGNTIYF. The CDR3 DNA follows: TGTGCCAGTAGGGGACAGTTCTCTGGAAACACCATATATTTT.

The chain joins TRBV3-1 (or the pseudogene TRBV3-2) to TRBJ1-2, with 8 bases lining up with TRBD1. Losses at the gene ends were 6 bases for V and 6 bases for J; bases not matched to a gene: 0. Germline CDR1 is LGHDT and CDR2 is YNNKEL (reference sequence). The CDR3 is made up of 11 amino acids. The CDR3 coding sequence is TGTGCCAGCAGACAGGGGGATGGCTACACCTTC. Translated: CASRQGDGYTF.

The rearrangement uses TRBV19 and TRBJ1-1, with D perhaps matching TRBD1 (6 bases). Trimming took 4 bases from V and 5 from J, leaving 14 bases between them. The CDR3 has 14 amino acids. Germline CDR1 LNHDA, CDR2 SQIVND (reference sequence). Here the CDR3 DNA reads TGTGCCAGTAGTACCCAAGGGGGTGGGACTGAAGCTTTCTTT. It yields the protein CASSTQGGGTEAFF.

The J gene is TRBJ1-5, the V gene TRBV29-1, with 7 bases identical to TRBD1. CDR1 is SQVTM and CDR2 is ANQGSEA in the germline V gene. Trimming cost V 5 bases and J 1 base; bases outside gene matches: 11. The CDR3 is made up of 16 amino acids. This CDR3 is CSVIPSPGGSNQPQHF. The CDR3 DNA reads TGCAGCGTTATCCCATCCCCAGGGGGAAGCAATCAGCCCCAGCATTTT.

The chain combines TRBV6-6 with TRBJ1-6, with 9 bases that match TRBD1. The V segment lost 4 bases and the J segment 6 bases; nucleotides outside the gene matches: 4. CDR3 size: 15 residues. Germline-derived CDR1 and CDR2 are MNHNY and SVGAGI (reference sequence). In DNA, the CDR3 is TGTGCCAGCAGTTCTCCGGGACAGGGTAATTCACCCCTCCACTTT. Translating gives CASSSPGQGNSPLHF.

The rearrangement uses TRBV13 and TRBJ1-3; 9 bases fit TRBD1. Germline V gives CDR1 PRHDT, CDR2 FYEKMQ (reference sequence). The CDR3 is made up of 15 amino acids. V lost 6 bases and J lost 4; bases outside the gene matches: 7. The CDR3 bases are TGTGCCAGCAGTACTTCCGGGACAGGGGGAAACACCATATATTTT. The encoded protein is CASSTSGTGGNTIYF.

In its sample, this clone was seen a few times. V and J are TRBV3-1 (or the pseudogene TRBV3-2) and TRBJ1-1; 7 positions match TRBD1. The CDR3 extends over 14 amino acids. Germline CDR1 LGHDT, CDR2 YNNKEL (reference sequence). V trimming: 5 bases; J trimming: 5 bases; junction bases outside the gene matches: 8. The CDR3 nucleotides are TGTGCCAGCAGCGGGGCCAGGGGGTTAACTGAAGCTTTCTTT. Protein sequence: CASSGARGLTEAFF.

CDR3 sequence (DNA): TGTGCCAGCAGCCAATACAACAGAATGAACACTGAAGCTTTCTTT. Translating gives CASSQYNRMNTEAFF. This rearrangement joins TRBV3-1 (or the pseudogene TRBV3-2) to TRBJ1-1; no reliable D call. This CDR3 spans 15 amino acids. V gave up 2 bases and J gave up 0 bases, with 10 bases separating them. Germline V gene lookup returns CDR1 LGHDT and CDR2 YNNKEL (reference sequence).

The genes are TRBV10-3 and TRBJ1-2; D is unclear. This CDR3 has 13 residues. Germline V gene lookup returns CDR1 ENHRY and CDR2 SYGVKD. Trimming took off 0 bases at V and 6 bases at J, with 8 bases between the two ends. CDR3 sequence reads: CAISESEGDGYTF. In nucleotides, the CDR3 is TGTGCCATCAGTGAGTCGGAGGGAGATGGCTACACCTTC.

This chain uses TRBV18 with TRBJ1-5, with D maybe TRBD1 (6 bases). Per the germline V gene, CDR1 is KGHSH and CDR2 is LQKENI. The CDR3 is 15 residues long. V was pared by 3 bases and J by 3 bases, with 12 bases between. The CDR3 is CASSPSRGYNQPQHF. In DNA form, the CDR3 reads TGTGCCAGCTCACCCAGCAGGGGATACAATCAGCCCCAGCATTTT.

The chain uses TRBV29-1 and TRBJ2-1; 10 bases are shared with TRBD1. CDR1 and CDR2 (germline): SQVTM, ANQGSEA. This CDR3 is built from 17 residues. V shed 1 base and J 8 bases; nucleotides not matched to a gene: 14. CDR3 amino acids: CSVEGGLTGTGVDEQFF. In DNA form, the CDR3 reads TGCAGCGTTGAAGGTGGACTCACCGGGACAGGGGTCGATGAGCAGTTCTTC.

J is TRBJ1-1 and V is TRBV7-3; D not resolved. V was trimmed by 1 base and J by 1 base, leaving 10 bases between them. CDR1 is SGHTA and CDR2 is FQGTGA in the germline V gene. The CDR3 has 15 amino acids. As DNA, the CDR3 is TGTGCCAGCAGCTTAATGGAGGTTGGGAACACTGAAGCTTTCTTT. It codes for CASSLMEVGNTEAFF.

This clone was seen only once. The rearrangement links TRBV30 to TRBJ2-1; 9 nucleotides align to TRBD2. CDR1 and CDR2 from the germline V gene are GTSNPN and SVGIG (reference sequence). V was clipped by 6 bases and J by 10 bases; unmatched bases: 7. The CDR3 is 12 amino acids. The CDR3 bases are TGTGCCTGCTTCTCCAGCGGGGGGGAGCAGTTCTTC. Its protein product is CACFSSGGEQFF.

DNA of the CDR3: TGTGCCAGCAGGGGCGGGACTAGCGGGAGTTTTGCAGATACGCAGTATTTT. This translates into CASRGGTSGSFADTQYF. This chain connects TRBV2 to TRBJ2-3, with 14 bases that match TRBD2. V shed 6 bases, J shed 4 bases, and the junction held 9 bases outside the gene matches. CDR3 length: 17 amino acids. The germline V gene encodes CDR1 SNHLY and CDR2 FYNNEI.

V and J are TRBV7-9 and TRBJ1-1; 11 bases match TRBD1. The germline V gene encodes CDR1 SEHNR and CDR2 FQNEAQ (reference sequence). This CDR3 spans 13 amino acids. Trimming took 5 bases from V and 8 from J; bases not matched to a gene: 4. As DNA, the CDR3 is TGTGCCAGCAGCGGACAGGGGGCCTTAGAAGCTTTCTTT. Its protein is CASSGQGALEAFF.

The V gene is TRBV30, the J gene TRBJ1-5; D remains ambiguous. Trimming removed 0 bases from V and 4 bases from J, with 7 bases in between. CDR3 length equals 13 residues. Germline assignment: CDR1 GTSNPN and CDR2 SVGIG (reference sequence). The CDR3 DNA follows: TGTGCCTGGAGTGTAGAGGGAAATCAGCCCCAGCATTTT. Protein: CAWSVEGNQPQHF.

J is TRBJ2-2 and V is TRBV14; D not resolved. Trimming cost V 1 base and J 7 bases, with 13 bases left between them. The CDR3 consists of 15 residues. Germline V gene data show CDR1 as SGHDN and CDR2 as FVKESK. The CDR3 loop is CASSQVGWAGGELFF. The CDR3 DNA reads as TGTGCCAGCAGCCAAGTTGGCTGGGCTGGCGGGGAGCTGTTTTTT.

This clone was seen more than once but under ten times. The DNA of the CDR3 is TGTGCCAGCAGTGAGACTAGCGGGAGGCCGTACTCGCAGTTCTTC. It codes for CASSETSGRPYSQFF. The chain joins TRBV6-1 to TRBJ2-1; 13 nucleotides agree with TRBD2. Trimming took 3 bases from V and 12 from J; bases not matched to a gene: 8. This CDR3 is 15 amino acids long. Per the germline V gene, CDR1 is MNHNS and CDR2 is SASEGT.

The chain joins TRBV6-6 to TRBJ2-2, with D possibly TRBD2 on 6 matching bases. V was cut by 8 bases and J by 4 bases, with 14 bases left in between. The CDR3 spans 14 residues. Germline lookup yields CDR1 MNHNY and CDR2 SVGAGI (reference sequence). The CDR3 region is CASESGEATGELFF. As DNA, the CDR3 is TGTGCCAGCGAGTCGGGGGAGGCCACCGGGGAGCTGTTTTTT.